These 6 T cell receptor beta chains share one sample of origin, sequenced in a study of blood T cell repertoires in COVID-19. The data were produced by immunoSEQ multiplex PCR, yet TCRdb's version contains in-frame clones alone and is incomplete. The sample lists roughly 120,000 clones, over 75% occurring once. Material: peripheral blood. The source is a human donor with active COVID-19. The donor label of this sample is uncertain.

The chain joins TRBV10-1 to TRBJ2-7, with a weak D call TRBD1 (5 bases). Germline assignment: CDR1 WNHNN and CDR2 SYGVQD (reference sequence). The V and J ends lost 6 bases and 6 bases respectively, with 12 bases between them. The CDR3 contains 12 residues. The CDR3, as DNA: TGCGCCAGCAGCCAGGGAAGTGGCGAGCAGTACTTC. This translates into CASSQGSGEQYF.

This chain connects TRBV5-1 to TRBJ2-3; 16 bases are a match to TRBD2. CDR1 and CDR2 from the germline V gene are SGHRS and YFSETQ. CDR3 length: 18 amino acids. The ends lost 4 bases at V and 4 bases at J; junction bases unmatched: 9. The CDR3 DNA reads as TGCGCCAGCAGCCATAACCCGGGACTAGCGGGGGGGCCAGATACGCAGTATTTT. Amino acids: CASSHNPGLAGGPDTQYF.

The chain links TRBV6-6 to TRBJ1-2; 7 bases are shared with TRBD1. CDR1 is MNHNY and CDR2 is SVGAGI in the germline V gene (reference sequence). V trimming: 7 bases; J trimming: 0 bases; junction bases outside the gene matches: 5. The CDR3 loop spans 14 amino acids. CDR3 amino acids: CASTYDRANYGYTF. The CDR3 DNA is TGTGCCAGCACCTATGACAGGGCTAACTATGGCTACACCTTC.

This rearrangement joins TRBV18 to TRBJ2-7; 7 positions agree with TRBD1. Per germline, CDR1 KGHSH and CDR2 LQKENI. The junction had 6 bases not matched to a gene; V was cut back by 2 bases and J by 5 bases. CDR3 size: 14 residues. CDR3 DNA: TGTGCCAGCTCACCAAGGGACAGAGTCAACGAGCAGTACTTC. Its protein is CASSPRDRVNEQYF.

CDR3 DNA: TGCGCCAGCAGCCAGGGTACAGGGCCGTCGAACACCGGGGAGCTGTTTTTT. It specifies CASSQGTGPSNTGELFF. The gene calls are TRBV4-1 and TRBJ2-2; maybe TRBD1 (6 bases). V lost 3 bases to trimming and J lost 0 bases, with 14 bases between them. The germline CDR1 and CDR2 sequences are MGHRA and YSYEKL. This CDR3 has 17 amino acids.

The rearrangement joins TRBV3-1 (or the pseudogene TRBV3-2) to TRBJ2-7; a weak D match, TRBD2 (5 bases). CDR1 and CDR2 from the germline V gene are LGHDT and YNNKEL (reference sequence). Trimming took off 0 bases at V and 3 bases at J, with 15 bases between the two ends. The CDR3 has 16 amino acids. This CDR3 is CASSQERGLKYYEQYF. The CDR3 bases are TGTGCCAGCAGCCAAGAACGTGGACTCAAATACTACGAGCAGTACTTC.